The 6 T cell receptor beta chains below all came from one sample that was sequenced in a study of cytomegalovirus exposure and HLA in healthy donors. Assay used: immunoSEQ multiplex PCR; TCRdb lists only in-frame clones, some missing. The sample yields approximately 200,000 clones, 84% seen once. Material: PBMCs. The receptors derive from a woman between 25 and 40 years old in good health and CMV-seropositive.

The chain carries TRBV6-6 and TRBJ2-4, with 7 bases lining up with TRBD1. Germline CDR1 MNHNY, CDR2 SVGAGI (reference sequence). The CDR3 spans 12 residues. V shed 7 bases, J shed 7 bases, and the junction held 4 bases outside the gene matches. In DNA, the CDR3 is TGTGCCAGCAACCTACAGGGGAACATTCAGTACTTC. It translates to CASNLQGNIQYF.

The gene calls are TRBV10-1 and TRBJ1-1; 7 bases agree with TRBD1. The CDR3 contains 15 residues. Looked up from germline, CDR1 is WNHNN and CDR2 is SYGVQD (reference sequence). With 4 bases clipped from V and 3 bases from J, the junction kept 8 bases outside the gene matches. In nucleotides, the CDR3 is TGCGCCAGCAGTGGGCAGACAGGGTTCGACACTGAAGCTTTCTTT. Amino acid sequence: CASSGQTGFDTEAFF.

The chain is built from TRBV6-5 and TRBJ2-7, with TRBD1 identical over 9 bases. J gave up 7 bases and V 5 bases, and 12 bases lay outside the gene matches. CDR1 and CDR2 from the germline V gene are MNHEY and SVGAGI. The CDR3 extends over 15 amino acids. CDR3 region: CASSPLGQGGYEQYF. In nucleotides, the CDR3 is TGTGCCAGCAGTCCGCTGGGACAGGGAGGATATGAGCAGTACTTC.

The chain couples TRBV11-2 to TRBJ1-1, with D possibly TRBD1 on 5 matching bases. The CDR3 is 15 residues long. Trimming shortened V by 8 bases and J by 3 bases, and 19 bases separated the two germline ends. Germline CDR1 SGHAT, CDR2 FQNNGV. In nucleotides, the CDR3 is TGTGCCAGCTTCCGTGTCGGCGGGGGATACACTGAAGCTTTCTTT. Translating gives CASFRVGGGYTEAFF.

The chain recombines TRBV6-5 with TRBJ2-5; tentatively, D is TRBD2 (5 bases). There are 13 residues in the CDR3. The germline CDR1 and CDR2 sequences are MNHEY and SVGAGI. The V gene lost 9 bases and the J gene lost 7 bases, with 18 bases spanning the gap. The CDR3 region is CASSMEEVGTQYF. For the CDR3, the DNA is TGTGCCAGTAGTATGGAGGAGGTTGGGACCCAGTACTTC.

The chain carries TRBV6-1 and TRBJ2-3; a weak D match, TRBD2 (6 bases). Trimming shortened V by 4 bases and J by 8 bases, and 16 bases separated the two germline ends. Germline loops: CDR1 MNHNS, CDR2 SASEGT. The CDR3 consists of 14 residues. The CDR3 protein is CASSVESLGGTQYF. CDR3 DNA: TGTGCCAGCAGTGTCGAAAGTTTGGGGGGTACGCAGTATTTT.